These 28 T cell receptor beta chains came from one sample sequenced in a study of monozygotic twins with inflammatory bowel disease. Reanalyzing the 5' RACE reads, TCRdb keeps one entry per CDR3 protein, without DNA. The sample's table shows 350,000 to 550,000 distinct CDR3 sequences. Sequenced sample: blood. All receptors derive from a human donor with ulcerative colitis or Crohn's disease, or a healthy co-twin of an affected twin (not recorded which).

The chain uses TRBV19 and TRBJ1-2; TCRdb's D gene call, TRBD1, goes unchecked for lack of DNA. In germline, CDR1 is LNHDA, CDR2 SQIVND (reference sequence). The CDR3 sequence is 13 residues long. The CDR3 protein is CASSWDPNYGYTF.

This chain links TRBV20-1 with TRBJ2-1; TCRdb proposes TRBD1, but this gene call is untestable without DNA. CDR3 size: 14 residues. CDR1 is DFQATT and CDR2 is SNEGSKA in the germline V gene (reference sequence). The chain's CDR3 is CSAPGQGSYNEQFF.

The chain joins TRBV7-2 to TRBJ1-6; no DNA is available, so the TRBD1 call from TCRdb remains unchecked. Germline CDR1 SGHTA, CDR2 FQGNSA. This CDR3 contains 14 residues. CDR3 residues: CASRGPTKGSPLHF. Full variable domain (missing parts from reference TRBV7-2 and TRBJ1-6): GAGVSQSPSNKVTEKGKDVELRCDPISGHTALYWYRQSLGQGLEFLIYFQGNSAPDKSGLPSDRFSAERTGGSVSTLTIQRTQQEDSAVYLCASRGPTKGSPLHFGNGTRLTVT.

The chain combines TRBV6-1 with TRBJ1-5; TCRdb lists TRBD1, though no DNA is available to test this call. The germline V gene encodes CDR1 MNHNS and CDR2 SASEGT. The CDR3 sequence is 15 residues long. The CDR3 here is CASSGGQGASQPQHF.

V is TRBV7-2 and J is TRBJ1-2. The CDR3 has 17 amino acids. CDR1 is SGHTA and CDR2 is FQGNSA in the germline V gene. This chain's CDR3 is CASSLIAGDFSSNGYTF.

The CDR3 loop reads CASSSSTNTGELFF. The chain couples TRBV7-9 to TRBJ2-2. This CDR3 comprises 14 residues. Germline lookup yields CDR1 SEHNR and CDR2 FQNEAQ (reference sequence).

V gene TRBV5-1 combines with J gene TRBJ2-2. From germline, CDR1 is SGHRS and CDR2 YFSETQ. The CDR3 extends over 14 amino acids. The CDR3 sequence: CASRIGSNTGELFF.

V and J are TRBV7-2 and TRBJ1-4; TCRdb picks TRBD1, but there is no DNA to check that call. This CDR3 comprises 16 residues. Germline V gene sequence: CDR1 SGHTA, CDR2 FQGNSA. CDR3 sequence reads: CASSFVAGTENEKLFF.

The rearrangement joins TRBV10-3 to TRBJ1-2. The length of the CDR3 is 16 residues. Germline V gives CDR1 ENHRY, CDR2 SYGVKD. CDR3 sequence reads: CAISEEEGRAFYGYTF.

This chain links TRBV7-8 with TRBJ2-7. This CDR3 region has 14 residues. Germline V gives CDR1 SGHVS, CDR2 FQNEAQ. CDR3: CASSSPGSLYEQYF.

The gene calls are TRBV2 and TRBJ2-1; TCRdb proposes TRBD1, but this gene call is untestable without DNA. The V gene's germline CDR1 is SNHLY and CDR2 FYNNEI. The CDR3 covers 14 residues. CDR3 sequence reads: CASSGTGGPARQFF.

The J gene is TRBJ2-1, the V gene TRBV6-2 or TRBV6-3; TCRdb gives TRBD1 as the D gene, but with no DNA this cannot be confirmed. Germline loops: CDR1 MNHEY, CDR2 SVGEGT. The CDR3 is 15 amino acids. Here the CDR3 reads CASSYGTGVGNEQFF.

The V gene is TRBV5-1, the J gene TRBJ1-4; TCRdb indicates TRBD1, and absent DNA this call remains unverified. The CDR3 is 14 amino acids. CDR1 is SGHRS and CDR2 is YFSETQ in the germline V gene. CDR3 amino acids: CASSLVTGLEKLFF.

This CDR3 reads CSAKGPLAGYNEQFF. This chain links TRBV20-1 with TRBJ2-1; TCRdb's assignment of TRBD2 cannot be checked, as there is no DNA. The CDR3 covers 15 residues. Germline V gives CDR1 DFQATT, CDR2 SNEGSKA (reference sequence).

This chain links TRBV19 with TRBJ2-7; absent DNA, TCRdb's TRBD1 call cannot be checked. The CDR3 runs 15 residues. Looked up from germline, CDR1 is LNHDA and CDR2 is SQIVND (reference sequence). The CDR3 reads CASSMNGPGSYEQYF. The variable domain in full, with the rest retrieved from reference TRBV19 and TRBJ2-7, is DGGITQSPKYLFRKEGQNVTLSCEQNLNHDAMYWYRQDPGQGLRLIYYSQIVNDFQKGDIAEGYSVSREKKESFPLTVTSAQKNPTAFYLCASSMNGPGSYEQYFGPGTRLTVT.

The rearrangement uses TRBV11-2 and TRBJ1-1; the TRBD1 assignment by TCRdb is unverifiable without DNA. Germline V gene sequence: CDR1 SGHAT, CDR2 FQNNGV. The CDR3 is 14 amino acids. The CDR3 sequence is CASRRSQGNTEAFF.

This chain links TRBV27 with TRBJ2-1; lacking DNA, the TRBD2 call made by TCRdb goes unchecked. In germline, CDR1 is MNHEY, CDR2 SMNVEV (reference sequence). The CDR3 is 15 residues long. This chain's CDR3 is CASGPLADTYNEQFF.

This sequence joins TRBV12-3 or TRBV12-4 and TRBJ1-1; TCRdb names TRBD1, which stays unverified in the absence of DNA. The CDR3 is made up of 13 amino acids. This CDR3 reads CASRQTGLPEAFF.

This rearrangement joins TRBV5-6 to TRBJ2-5; TCRdb selects TRBD2, and the lack of DNA leaves this call unchecked. Germline loops: CDR1 SGHDT, CDR2 YYEEEE. The CDR3 runs to 15 residues. The CDR3 here is CASSLSLAGGETQYF.

The V and J genes are TRBV10-3 and TRBJ1-3. Germline CDR1 is ENHRY and CDR2 is SYGVKD. The CDR3 covers 16 residues. The CDR3 reads CAISAGSGSSGNTIYF.

The chain has TRBV6-2 or TRBV6-3 and TRBJ1-1. Germline CDR1 MNHEY, CDR2 SVGEGT. This CDR3 comprises 17 residues. CDR3 protein: CASSSPTQRGEVGEAFF.

The chain combines TRBV7-9 with TRBJ2-2; TCRdb calls TRBD1, which cannot be checked without DNA. CDR1 is SEHNR, CDR2 FQNEAQ, per germline (reference sequence). CDR3 length: 14 residues. This CDR3 is CASRGGQNTGELFF.

This chain joins TRBV4-1 and TRBJ2-4; without DNA, the TCRdb call of TRBD1 cannot be checked. Germline V gene data show CDR1 as MGHRA and CDR2 as YSYEKL. The CDR3 sequence is 15 residues long. The CDR3: CASSQVAGVKNIQYF.

The V call is TRBV7-9, the J call TRBJ1-2; TCRdb's D call of TRBD1 is untestable without DNA. Germline CDR1 and CDR2: SEHNR and FQNEAQ (reference sequence). The CDR3 sequence is 15 residues long. The CDR3 region is CASSPRTGGAYGYTF.

The V and J genes are TRBV9 and TRBJ1-1; TCRdb reports TRBD1, a call that lacks DNA to check it against. The CDR3 consists of 17 residues. The germline V gene encodes CDR1 SGDLS and CDR2 YYNGEE. CDR3 in amino acids: CASSPGQGKSKNTEAFF.

The chain is built from TRBV25-1 and TRBJ1-5; TCRdb selects TRBD1, and the lack of DNA leaves this call unchecked. Germline CDR1 MGHDK, CDR2 SYGVNS. The CDR3 spans 13 residues. The CDR3 reads CASSGQGSQPQHF.

The chain carries TRBV28 and TRBJ2-7; TCRdb's D call, TRBD1, is unchecked because there is no DNA. Looked up from germline, CDR1 is MDHEN and CDR2 is SYDVKM. The CDR3 length is 12 residues. Here the CDR3 reads CASSLDRVEQYF.

J is TRBJ2-5 and V is TRBV6-1; the D gene TCRdb calls, TRBD1, cannot be checked with no DNA. The germline V gene has CDR1 MNHNS and CDR2 SASEGT. CDR3 length: 16 residues. The CDR3 spells CASSKTVGGGAETQYF.